One sample yielded the 24 T cell receptor beta chains listed below, sequenced in a study of blood T cell repertoires in COVID-19. Only in-frame clones appear in the TCRdb table, and some are missing; sequencing was by immunoSEQ multiplex PCR. Among about 160,000 clones listed, around four fifths were seen once. The source material was peripheral blood. These receptors came from a man between 65 and 80 years old with acute or convalescent COVID-19.

The chain carries TRBV2 and TRBJ1-2, with D possibly matching TRBD1 (5 bases). The CDR3 is 14 amino acids. V dropped 6 bases and J dropped 7 bases, with 18 bases sitting between them. Germline V gene lookup returns CDR1 SNHLY and CDR2 FYNNEI. CDR3 nucleotides: TGTGCCAGCAGGGATACCCGACAGTCGGGTGGCTACACCTTC. Translating gives CASRDTRQSGGYTF.

The chain uses TRBV29-1 and TRBJ2-5; no definite D call. The CDR3 spans 12 residues. Trimming took 7 bases from V and 10 from J, leaving 19 bases between them. CDR1 is SQVTM and CDR2 is ANQGSEA in the germline V gene. The CDR3 loop is CSGGGTGGDQYF. Written as DNA, the CDR3 is TGCAGCGGGGGTGGAACCGGTGGAGACCAGTACTTC.

The rearrangement uses TRBV7-9 and TRBJ2-2; D might be TRBD2 (6 bases). CDR1 is SEHNR, CDR2 FQNEAQ, per germline (reference sequence). This CDR3 region has 16 residues. V was cut by 0 bases and J by 0 bases, with 8 bases left in between. In nucleotides, the CDR3 is TGTGCCAGCAGCTTAGCCAGCGGGCCGAACACCGGGGAGCTGTTTTTT. Its translation is CASSLASGPNTGELFF.

This clone was found a few times. The rearrangement uses TRBV6-5 and TRBJ2-1, with 13 positions matching TRBD2. This CDR3 has 14 residues. Germline V gene lookup returns CDR1 MNHEY and CDR2 SVGAGI. Trimming removed 7 bases from V and 7 bases from J; junction bases left unmatched: 4. CDR3 region: CASTRTSGRNEQFF. The CDR3 nucleotides are TGTGCCAGCACCCGGACTAGCGGGAGAAATGAGCAGTTCTTC.

The chain is built from TRBV7-9 and TRBJ2-4, with 9 bases fitting TRBD1. The CDR3 runs 16 residues. The V gene end was trimmed by 5 bases and the J gene end by 6 bases; junction bases not matched to a gene: 11. Germline V gene data show CDR1 as SEHNR and CDR2 as FQNEAQ (reference sequence). DNA of the CDR3: TGTGCCAGCAGCGGACGAACAGGGGGCTGGGGAAACATTCAGTACTTC. This codes for CASSGRTGGWGNIQYF. Using reference TRBV7-9 and TRBJ2-4 for the parts outside the CDR3, the full variable domain is DTGVSQNPRHKITKRGQNVTFRCDPISEHNRLYWYRQTLGQGPEFLTYFQNEAQLEKSRLLSDRFSAERPKGSFSTLEIQRTEQGDSAMYLCASSGRTGGWGNIQYFGAGTRLSVL.

For the CDR3, the DNA is TGTGCCAGCAGTCCCCGACTAGCGGGGGTTCGGGGTGAGCAGTTCTTC. Its protein is CASSPRLAGVRGEQFF. V and J are TRBV11-2 and TRBJ2-1; 12 nucleotides agree with TRBD2. CDR1 and CDR2 from the germline V gene are SGHAT and FQNNGV. The CDR3 contains 16 residues. Trimming removed 6 bases from V and 9 bases from J; junction bases left unmatched: 12.

The chain joins TRBV5-1 to TRBJ1-2; 10 positions agree with TRBD1. J lost 8 bases, V lost 4 bases, and 17 bases had no gene match. Germline CDR1 is SGHRS and CDR2 is YFSETQ. The CDR3 has 17 amino acids. The CDR3 DNA is TGCGCCAGCAGCGAGCGCCCGGGACAGGGGCGGCAGTTCGGCTACACCTTC. It yields the protein CASSERPGQGRQFGYTF.

The V and J genes are TRBV28 and TRBJ1-4; 8 positions agree with TRBD1. Germline CDR1 MDHEN, CDR2 SYDVKM. Trimming removed 4 bases from V and 5 bases from J; junction bases left unmatched: 9. The CDR3 has 16 residues. CDR3 protein: CASSSTGAGVNEKLFF. The CDR3 nucleotides read TGTGCCAGCAGTTCGACAGGGGCGGGGGTAAATGAAAAACTGTTTTTT.

V and J are TRBV5-6 and TRBJ2-3; 11 bases are a match to TRBD2. The CDR3 length is 16 residues. Per germline, CDR1 SGHDT and CDR2 YYEEEE. Trimming at V came to 4 bases and at J to 1 base, leaving 5 bases not matched to a gene. The CDR3 coding sequence is TGTGCCAGCAGCATCTGGACTAGCGGGCGCACAGATACGCAGTATTTT. Translation: CASSIWTSGRTDTQYF.

The J gene is TRBJ2-5, the V gene TRBV4-1; D perhaps matches TRBD2 (6 bases). Germline CDR1 MGHRA, CDR2 YSYEKL. The CDR3 extends over 17 amino acids. V was clipped by 0 bases and J by 1 base, with 15 bases between them. The CDR3 loop reads CASSQDRATGVQETQYF. The CDR3 DNA follows: TGCGCCAGCAGCCAAGATAGAGCCACGGGGGTCCAAGAGACCCAGTACTTC.

Only one count was recorded for this clone. This chain joins TRBV5-6 and TRBJ1-2; 10 nucleotides agree with TRBD1. The CDR3 extends over 14 amino acids. Germline V gene data show CDR1 as SGHDT and CDR2 as YYEEEE. V lost 1 base to trimming and J lost 7 bases; unmatched junction nucleotides: 4. The CDR3 DNA sequence: TGTGCCAGCAGCTTGAGACAGGGGGCCGGTGGCTACACCTTC. Its translation is CASSLRQGAGGYTF. The full variable domain, its missing parts supplied by reference TRBV5-6 and TRBJ1-2, is DAGVTQSPTHLIKTRGQQVTLRCSPKSGHDTVSWYQQALGQGPQFIFQYYEEEERQRGNFPDRFSGHQFPNYSSELNVNALLLGDSALYLCASSLRQGAGGYTFGSGTRLTVV.

This clone was observed a single time. This sequence joins TRBV10-3 and TRBJ1-3; D remains unclear. Germline V gene sequence: CDR1 ENHRY, CDR2 SYGVKD. The CDR3 is 12 amino acids. The V gene lost 0 bases and the J gene lost 8 bases, with 5 bases spanning the gap. The CDR3 DNA follows: TGTGCCATCAGTGAGTCGAGGGACACCATATATTTT. Translating it yields CAISESRDTIYF.

The chain employs TRBV7-9 and TRBJ2-1, with 9 nucleotides matching TRBD2. The CDR3 length is 15 residues. Germline values: CDR1 SEHNR, CDR2 FQNEAQ (reference sequence). The ends lost 8 bases at V and 4 bases at J; junction bases unmatched: 9. The CDR3 sequence is CASVAAAGGYNEQFF. Here the CDR3 DNA reads TGTGCCAGCGTTGCTGCAGCGGGAGGTTACAATGAGCAGTTCTTC.

This chain links TRBV19 with TRBJ2-3; D call uncertain. The CDR3 contains 15 residues. CDR1 and CDR2 (germline): LNHDA, SQIVND (reference sequence). Trimming removed 4 bases from V and 1 base from J, with 12 bases in between. The chain's CDR3 is CASSSEPSGTDTQYF. In DNA form, the CDR3 reads TGTGCCAGTAGTAGCGAACCCTCCGGCACAGATACGCAGTATTTT.

Here the CDR3 DNA reads TGTGCCAGCTCCGAATCCGGGACACAAGAGACCCAGTACTTC. Protein sequence: CASSESGTQETQYF. The V call is TRBV7-7, the J call TRBJ2-5, with D maybe TRBD1 (6 bases). The germline V gene has CDR1 SSHAT and CDR2 FNYEAQ (reference sequence). Between the trimmed V and J ends, which lost 8 bases and 2 bases, there was a span of 15 bases. The CDR3 is 14 residues long. Variable domain in full (rest from reference TRBV7-7 and TRBJ2-5): GAGVSQSPRYKVTKRGQDVTLRCDPISSHATLYWYQQALGQGPEFLTYFNYEAQPDKSGLPSDRFSAERPEGSISTLTIQRTEQRDSAMYRCASSESGTQETQYFGPGTRLLVL.

This clone has a single count. The chain is built from TRBV6-5 and TRBJ2-1, with a weak D call TRBD2 (5 bases). This CDR3 comprises 14 residues. V was shortened by 2 bases and J by 10 bases, with 15 bases between the two germline ends. Germline loops: CDR1 MNHEY, CDR2 SVGAGI. The CDR3 loop is CASSYRSGLAEQFF. CDR3 sequence (DNA): TGTGCCAGCAGTTACCGTTCCGGACTGGCCGAGCAGTTCTTC.

DNA for the CDR3: TGTGCCAGCAGCTTTAGGACAGTAAAAACCGGGGAGCTGTTTTTT. Protein product: CASSFRTVKTGELFF. This chain links TRBV5-8 with TRBJ2-2; D may be TRBD1 (6 bases). Trimming left V 2 bases short and J 5 bases short, with 13 bases between. The CDR3 runs to 15 residues. Germline assignment: CDR1 SGHTS and CDR2 YDEGEE.

V is TRBV19 and J is TRBJ1-2, with 7 bases lining up with TRBD1. The germline gives CDR1 LNHDA, CDR2 SQIVND (reference sequence). J lost 4 bases, V lost 2 bases, and 4 bases had no gene match. The CDR3 runs 14 residues. The CDR3 DNA is TGTGCCAGTAGTATACCGACAGGGATCTATGGCTACACCTTC. It codes for CASSIPTGIYGYTF. The variable domain in full, completed from reference TRBV19 and TRBJ1-2, reads DGGITQSPKYLFRKEGQNVTLSCEQNLNHDAMYWYRQDPGQGLRLIYYSQIVNDFQKGDIAEGYSVSREKKESFPLTVTSAQKNPTAFYLCASSIPTGIYGYTFGSGTRLTVV.

The V gene is TRBV4-1, the J gene TRBJ1-5, with a weak D call TRBD1 (6 bases). The germline V gene has CDR1 MGHRA and CDR2 YSYEKL. Trimming removed 1 base from V and 5 bases from J, with 24 bases in between. There are 19 residues in the CDR3. The CDR3 here is CASSQAYGLGRGGYQPQHF. DNA of the CDR3: TGCGCCAGCAGCCAAGCTTACGGCTTGGGCAGGGGAGGGTATCAGCCCCAGCATTTT.

This chain connects TRBV29-1 to TRBJ1-2, with 9 positions matching TRBD1. The CDR3 covers 13 residues. Looked up from germline, CDR1 is SQVTM and CDR2 is ANQGSEA. Losses at the gene ends were 6 bases for V and 8 bases for J; bases not matched to a gene: 10. The CDR3 DNA reads as TGCAGCGTGGGGGACAGGGTTTTGGAAGGCTACACCTTC. It yields the protein CSVGDRVLEGYTF.

The V call is TRBV4-3, the J call TRBJ1-2, with 8 bases matching TRBD1. Germline V gene data show CDR1 as LGHNA and CDR2 as YSLEER. Trimming cost V 4 bases and J 2 bases; bases outside gene matches: 3. The CDR3 has 14 amino acids. The CDR3 sequence: CASSPQGGNYGYTF. As DNA, the CDR3 is TGCGCCAGCAGCCCACAGGGGGGAAACTATGGCTACACCTTC.

CDR3 DNA: TGTGCCAGCAGCTCCGGGACAGGGGAGGCAGGAAACACCATATATTTT. Residues: CASSSGTGEAGNTIYF. The chain combines TRBV5-8 with TRBJ1-3, with 10 bases that match TRBD1. The CDR3 sequence is 16 residues long. Per germline, CDR1 SGHTS and CDR2 YDEGEE. V shed 3 bases and J 4 bases; nucleotides not matched to a gene: 7.

V gene TRBV21-1 combines with J gene TRBJ2-1; TRBD1 is taken as the D call from the table, unchecked against the DNA. TRBV21-1 is designated a pseudogene. The CDR3 covers 15 residues. Written as DNA, the CDR3 is TGTGCCAGCAGCTTACCGACAGGGTGCTACAATGAGCAGTTCTTC. The encoded protein is CASSLPTGCYNEQFF.

This chain links TRBV6-5 with TRBJ2-1; 12 nucleotides line up with TRBD2. With 6 bases clipped from V and 7 bases from J, the junction kept 4 bases outside the gene matches. This CDR3 is built from 14 residues. Per the germline V gene, CDR1 is MNHEY and CDR2 is SVGAGI. The CDR3 DNA is TGTGCCAGCAGCGGGACTAGCGGGCGTAATGAGCAGTTCTTC. Amino acids: CASSGTSGRNEQFF.